Shown below are 14 T cell receptor beta chains from a single sample sequenced in a study of cytomegalovirus exposure and HLA in healthy donors. The PCR used 60 Vbeta and 13 Jbeta primers. TCRdb keeps only in-frame clones here, not all; method: immunoSEQ multiplex PCR. Of 100,000 to 150,000 clones listed, around 68% were seen once; the top ten hold less than 4%. What was sequenced was PBMCs. These receptor sequences come from a man aged 35-49 years in good health and CMV-seropositive.

V and J are TRBV30 and TRBJ1-1; TRBD1 matches at 9 bases. The germline V gene has CDR1 GTSNPN and CDR2 SVGIG (reference sequence). V shed 8 bases, J shed 0 bases, and the junction held 7 bases outside the gene matches. This CDR3 has 14 residues. The CDR3 sequence: CARQGDVMNTEAFF. DNA for the CDR3: TGTGCCCGACAGGGGGACGTGATGAACACTGAAGCTTTCTTT.

This chain uses TRBV6-5 with TRBJ1-5; TRBD1 matches 7 bases. This CDR3 comprises 15 residues. Losses at the gene ends were 5 bases for V and 4 bases for J; bases not matched to a gene: 8. CDR1 MNHEY and CDR2 SVGAGI come from the germline V gene. The CDR3 reads CASSPPVTGNQPQHF. The CDR3 DNA sequence: TGTGCCAGCAGTCCCCCGGTGACAGGGAATCAGCCCCAGCATTTT.

The chain joins TRBV29-1 to TRBJ2-1; 8 bases match TRBD2. The germline gives CDR1 SQVTM, CDR2 ANQGSEA. The CDR3 totals 14 residues. V was pared by 7 bases and J by 5 bases, with 10 bases of the junction left unmatched. The CDR3 nucleotides read TGCAGCGCCGACAAACTAGCGGCGGACAATGAGCAGTTCTTC. This sequence encodes CSADKLAADNEQFF.

This clone showed up many times. The gene calls are TRBV6-5 and TRBJ2-1; no definite D call. CDR3 length: 14 amino acids. The germline V gene encodes CDR1 MNHEY and CDR2 SVGAGI. The ends were cut back, 6 bases at V and 0 bases at J, with 9 bases in the middle. The CDR3 DNA reads as TGTGCCAGCAGGCACAGATCCTCCTACAATGAGCAGTTCTTC. Protein: CASRHRSSYNEQFF.

This chain connects TRBV7-8 to TRBJ1-1; perhaps TRBD1 as D (6 bases). Trimming cost V 1 base and J 11 bases, with 14 bases left between them. CDR1 and CDR2 from the germline V gene are SGHVS and FQNEAQ. CDR3 length: 13 residues. The CDR3 coding sequence is TGTGCCAGCAGCTTAGTCACCCAGGGGCTGGCTTTCTTT. As protein: CASSLVTQGLAFF. Combining the CDR3 with reference TRBV7-8 and TRBJ1-1 gives the whole variable domain GAGVSQSPRYKVAKRGQDVALRCDPISGHVSLFWYQQALGQGPEFLTYFQNEAQLDKSGLPSDRFFAERPEGSVSTLKIQRTQQEDSAVYLCASSLVTQGLAFFGQGTRLTVV.

V gene TRBV27 combines with J gene TRBJ2-1; possible D gene TRBD2, 5 bases. The V end was cut by 5 bases, the J end by 7 bases, with 12 bases between. Looked up from germline, CDR1 is MNHEY and CDR2 is SMNVEV (reference sequence). The CDR3 totals 13 residues. CDR3 amino acids: CASSRDPGNEQFF. As DNA, the CDR3 is TGTGCCAGCAGTAGGGATCCGGGGAATGAGCAGTTCTTC.

J is TRBJ1-1 and V is TRBV11-2; D call uncertain. Germline-derived CDR1 and CDR2 are SGHAT and FQNNGV. Trimming shortened V by 1 base and J by 4 bases, and 10 bases separated the two germline ends. The CDR3 totals 14 residues. The CDR3 region is CASSLGARSTEAFF. For the CDR3, the DNA is TGTGCCAGCAGCTTAGGAGCACGTTCCACTGAAGCTTTCTTT.

The chain combines TRBV21-1 with TRBJ2-1; the table's D call, TRBD1, has no DNA check behind it. TRBV21-1 counts as a pseudogene. The CDR3 runs 19 residues. CDR3 amino acids: CASSKDRGQACGGYNEQFF. The DNA of the CDR3 is TGTGCCAGCAGCAAAGATCGGGGACAGGCTTGTGGGGGCTACAATGAGCAGTTCTTC.

This clone was seen a single time. The V and J genes are TRBV27 and TRBJ2-7; tentative D call: TRBD1 (6 bases). Deletions cut 5 bases from V and 1 base from J, with 15 bases between. The germline V gene has CDR1 MNHEY and CDR2 SMNVEV (reference sequence). This CDR3 contains 15 residues. The CDR3 sequence: CASSRLVGTSYEQYF. The CDR3 coding sequence is TGTGCCAGCAGTCGCTTGGTCGGGACATCCTACGAGCAGTACTTC.

V and J are TRBV4-2 and TRBJ1-4, with 8 nucleotides matching TRBD1. V gave up 5 bases and J gave up 8 bases; unmatched junction bases: 7. CDR3 length: 14 amino acids. The germline CDR1 and CDR2 sequences are LGHNA and YNFKEQ. The CDR3 spells CASSTGQGEEKLFF. CDR3 nucleotides: TGTGCCAGCAGCACAGGACAGGGTGAAGAAAAACTGTTTTTT.

This clone was counted a few times. In the same sample, other DNA sequences code for this CDR3. V usage is TRBV14 and J usage is TRBJ1-5, with D perhaps TRBD1 (5 bases). The CDR3 runs to 15 residues. Germline loops: CDR1 SGHDN, CDR2 FVKESK. The germline V and J ends were trimmed by 1 base and 3 bases, with 10 bases remaining between them. The chain's CDR3 is CASSQGGGINQPQHF. CDR3 nucleotides: TGTGCCAGCAGCCAAGGCGGGGGGATCAATCAGCCCCAGCATTTT. The full variable domain, completed using reference TRBV14 and TRBJ1-5, is EAGVTQFPSHSVIEKGQTVTLRCDPISGHDNLYWYRRVMGKEIKFLLHFVKESKQDESGMPNNRFLAERTGGTYSTLKVQPAELEDSGVYFCASSQGGGINQPQHFGDGTRLSIL.

This clone turned up a few times. The chain links TRBV28 to TRBJ1-2; weak D call: TRBD1 (5 bases). V was pared by 5 bases and J by 9 bases, with 10 bases between. Germline CDR1 MDHEN, CDR2 SYDVKM. The CDR3 sequence is 11 residues long. DNA of the CDR3: TGTGCCAGCAGTGTGATGGGGCGCTACACCTTC. Protein product: CASSVMGRYTF.

The chain carries TRBV9 and TRBJ2-3; 9 bases line up with TRBD2. Unmatched junction bases numbered 2, after V lost 3 bases and J lost 3 bases. The CDR3 has 14 residues. Germline CDR1 and CDR2: SGDLS and YYNGEE. The DNA of the CDR3 is TGTGCCAGCAGCGCCGGACTAGCGACAGATACGCAGTATTTT. Translation: CASSAGLATDTQYF.

The chain recombines TRBV15 with TRBJ2-2; D possibly corresponds to TRBD2 (6 bases). This CDR3 has 13 residues. V lost 9 bases to trimming and J lost 4 bases, with 12 bases between them. Germline-derived CDR1 and CDR2 are LNHNV and YYDKDF (reference sequence). CDR3 loop: CATSGGGTGELFF. The DNA for the CDR3 is TGTGCCACGTCCGGGGGAGGCACCGGGGAGCTGTTTTTT.